This T cell receptor beta chain originates from a study of blood T cell repertoires in COVID-19 (dated by TCRdb to between 2020 and 2021). With regard to the full study: Samples from collaborators originated in the United States, Italy and Spain and spanned both the acute and convalescent phases of COVID-19. Subjects who had been exposed to COVID-19, were actively infected with it, or had recovered from it provided the deeply sampled blood TCRbeta repertoires that made up the dataset. Where available, HLA class I and class II types were taken from metadata supplied by the sample provider and were not determined by assay-based typing. A de-identified subject ID, COVID-19 status, age in years and sex were almost always included in the sample metadata. The prospective study material was composed of cDNA or gDNA derived from T cells, B-cell-depleted T cells, or PBMCs. A freely available public database, intended as a resource for researchers studying the immune response to SARS-CoV-2, is where the repertoires were released. The samples were drawn from the first 160 participants of the ongoing ImmuneRACE study and from 1,254 subjects provided by 6 global collaborators.

Enrolling through a virtual design, the prospective study's participants ranged in age from roughly 18 to 90 years and lived across 24 United States geographic areas. In the prospective study, cohorts were assigned on the basis of participant-reported clinical history obtained from a screening survey and a study questionnaire. ImmuneRACE Cohort 3 recovered participants were defined by two consecutive negative NP/OP PCR tests, healthcare professional clearance, or symptom resolution. Each participant in the prospective study had whole blood, serum and a nasopharyngeal or oropharyngeal swab collected by mobile phlebotomists. Over a roughly 2-month period, participants in the prospective study had the option of providing additional blood draws and questionnaires. Prospective study blood samples were shipped either frozen or at room temperature before DNA extraction. Of note for this clone: The antigen it recognizes is unknown. Base qualities are missing; no much larger clone stands one base away.

The paper's findings and limits, for the study overall: The amount of clinical and demographic metadata varied by source and participant and was provided uncurated.

After removal of 6 bases from V and 3 bases from J, the junction retains 14 bases not matched to a gene. Including cysteine and phenylalanine, the CDR3 has 17 amino acids. CDR3 DNA only is kept here, 51 bases in frame from base 1. Based on the germline V gene (reference sequence), the CDR1 and CDR2 sequences are LGHDT and YNNKEL. TCRbeta CDR3 regions were amplified from genomic DNA using the immunoSEQ Assay, a bias-controlled multiplex PCR. From the authors' description of their analysis: Within the assay, amplification of reference gene primers was used to estimate how many nucleated cells each sample contained. To quantify the absolute abundance of each unique TCRbeta CDR3 rearrangement, sequence reads were collapsed and filtered. For each sample, productive Simpson clonality was calculated by taking the square root of Simpson's diversity index across productive rearrangements. The table comes from immuneACCESS by way of TCRdb, which keeps in-frame sequences with V and J called. Part of the clones is missing from these tables; in studies checked, under half for an unresolved V gene and the rest for unknown reasons. Clone size and V and J calls were adopted from that table, with D and trimming inferred from the DNA. This sample is represented by hundreds of thousands of clones; about 87% of them were singletons. The ten largest clonotypes hold about 1.6% of the sample.

The rearranged chain carries TRBV3-1 (or the pseudogene TRBV3-2) and TRBJ2-7; 10 junctional bases match TRBD2. The origin of this receptor is a woman aged 50 to 60 who had recovered from COVID-19. The sequenced sample was PBMCs or T cells enriched from blood (not recorded which). Read as DNA, the sequence is TGTGCCAGCAGTCCGCGGAAAAACGGGACTAGCGACTACGAGCAGTACTTC. Translation gives CASSPRKNGTSDYEQYF.